This T cell receptor (beta chain) comes out of a study of T cell repertoires in cytomegalovirus infection. For the study at large: The public TCR beta signatures pointed to both CMV infection and matching HLA type.

General study points: In two of eight donors, the top clonotype was HLA-C-restricted CMV-specific. CMV carriers having the relevant HLA were flagged by cumulative public TCR beta family frequency.

MiXCR was run by TCRdb on the reads, yielding one entry per CDR3 protein. In the table there are approximately 490,000 distinct CDR3 sequences, approximately 11% of which are singletons. This clonotype came up a few times. Its antigen is not identified. Sequenced material: PBMCs. The TCR comes from a human donor in good health (CMV status not recorded). Some clones in this sample may be carry-over from other donors' samples.

The CDR3 protein is CSVEDLTGGYNEQFF. CDR3 coding DNA: TGCAGCGTTGAAGATCTGACAGGGGGTTACAATGAGCAGTTCTTC. The V call is TRBV29-1, the J call TRBJ2-1, with TRBD1 identical over 9 bases. Trimming cost V 0 bases and J 4 bases; bases outside gene matches: 4. This CDR3 has 15 residues. Germline values: CDR1 SQVTM, CDR2 ANQGSEA.